The TCR beta chain under discussion was sequenced for a study of shared T cell receptors in the human thymus (dated by TCRdb to the early 2020s). Background for the entire study: The study investigated the way shared, self-reactive T-cell receptor alpha chains are produced in the human thymus.

Spanning cysteine to phenylalanine, the CDR3 consists of 17 amino acids. Left in the record is the CDR3 DNA by itself, 51 bases read in frame from the first base. For CDR1 and CDR2, the germline V gene lists SGHDN and FVKESK. The germline V and J ends show losses of 2 bases and 3 bases respectively, and no gene match explains 13 bases of the junction. Library prep was done by the immunoSEQ multiplex PCR assay. Not all clones reach the TCRdb copy of this immuneACCESS table, which keeps in-frame sequences only. Checked studies attribute under half of the gap to unresolved V genes and leave the rest unexplained. For this sample there are approximately 490,000 clones; approximately 80% appear just once. The leading ten clones occupy 0.013% of the sample. The sample holds one count of this clone. Its specific antigen is unknown. Base qualities are not at hand, and no much larger clone is one base apart.

The same specimen was also included in a second study, on human thymus T cells. The other study reports the following: The donors were immunologically healthy infants in Finland who had open corrective cardiac surgery for congenital heart defects. Thymus tissue was obtained as surgical resects removed during corrective cardiac surgery. Both the thymic and the peripheral blood repertoires appeared to show biased V and J gene segment usage. The related research found that thymic TCR repertoires overlapped highly between unrelated individuals. The study described the TCR alpha and beta repertoires in roughly 8 infant thymus samples and a handful of matching peripheral blood samples. Donor ages ranging from about 7 to 244 days were recorded, and a handful of male and two female infants were included in the cohort. After being mechanically released from the tissue, thymocytes were kept at -70 degrees C in pellets of 10-30 million cells. A QIAsymphony instrument was used to extract genomic DNA from frozen cell pellets. The immunoSEQ multiplex PCR assay was used to amplify the TCRB and TCRAD loci from a standardized amount of quality-controlled genomic DNA. Amplicons spanned the V(D)J region at a length sufficient to cover the CDR3 and identify V and J genes. Amplicon sequencing was performed on an Illumina platform through the commercial immunoSEQ service. Primer bias and sequencing errors were corrected as previously described, and TCRAD and TCRB were defined on the basis of the IMGT database. immunoSEQ Analyzer 3.0 and VDJTools were used for repertoire analysis, which covered basic statistics, V/J segment usage, diversity estimates, rarefaction and pairwise overlap. Chao1, ChaoE, Efron-Thisted, Shannon and inverse Simpson indices were used to estimate diversity, which was also estimated on datasets down-sampled to the smallest sample. For repertoire overlap, CDR3 nucleotide sequence, V gene and J gene had to match strictly, and clustering was done by Jaccard-based multidimensional scaling. Thymus samples yielded on average about 810,000 unique TCRB clonotypes, compared with around 79,000 from blood samples.

The clonotype originates from a boy in the first two years of life with a congenital heart defect. Donor details come from another sample of the same person, matched by shared clones. Sequenced sample: thymocytes. The chain uses TRBV14 and TRBJ2-7; 7 of the junction bases match TRBD1. In nucleotides, the sequence is TGTGCCAGCAGCCAACCCGAGGGACAGCACAAAATCTACGAGCAGTACTTC. It translates to CASSQPEGQHKIYEQYF.